The source of this T cell receptor (beta chain) is a study of regulatory T cells in long-lasting Graves disease. Trimming pared 6 bases from V and 1 base from J, leaving 15 bases between. Germline V gives CDR1 DFQATT, CDR2 SNEGSKA (reference sequence). The CDR3 length is 15 residues. Assembly of TCR beta libraries relied on iRepertoire HTBI primers together with Arm-PCR of CDR3 regions. TCRdb re-derived calls from the multiplex PCR reads in MiXCR, one entry per CDR3 protein. This table has around 400,000 distinct CDR3 sequences, 15% appearing once. Time point described: newly diagnosed GD, antithyroid drugs for less than 3 months. The TCR library was made from RNA that had been extracted from PBMCs in TRIzol.

This chain links TRBV20-1 with TRBJ2-2; TRBD2 is a possible D gene (6 bases). The source was peripheral blood mononuclear cells (PBMCs), collected at new diagnosis, from a patient treated with antithyroid drugs. The receptor was isolated from a female donor with Graves disease. CDR3 sequence (DNA): TGCAGTGCAACCGATCCTAGCGTGAACACCGGGGAGCTGTTTTTT. It encodes CSATDPSVNTGELFF.